A selection of T cell receptor beta chains follows, all from one sample in a study of chemoradiotherapy in HPV16-positive cancers. The table came from immunoSEQ multiplex PCR; TCRdb's copy has only in-frame clones and leaves some out. The sample shows 5,500 to 6,000 clones, 75% to 85% of them seen only once. The starting material was tumor tissue, obtained from a patient who underwent chemoradiotherapy. All receptors derive from a human donor with HPV-associated anogenital cancer. CDR3s include the opening cysteine and the closing phenylalanine or tryptophan. The D gene is left open where the match is weak. A clone size is listed for some rows: how often the clone was seen (once, few, many), or a class if it is expanded.

abundance: -
v_gene: TRBV2
j_gene: TRBJ1-1
d_gene: -
len: 14
CDR3aa: CASAETGLRPEAFF
CDR3nt: TGTGCCAGCGCTGAGACAGGACTAAGGCCCGAAGCTTTCTTT

abundance: -
v_gene: TRBV18
j_gene: TRBJ2-1
d_gene: -
len: 16
CDR3aa: CASSLHDPHSYNEQFF
CDR3nt: TGTGCCAGCTCCCTTCACGATCCCCACTCCTACAATGAGCAGTTCTTC

abundance: few
v_gene: TRBV15
j_gene: TRBJ1-4
d_gene: -
len: 17
CDR3aa: CATSKGSQTRAYEKLFF
CDR3nt: TGTGCCACCAGCAAGGGTTCTCAGACGCGGGCCTATGAAAAACTGTTTTTT

abundance: -
v_gene: TRBV27
j_gene: TRBJ1-6
d_gene: TRBD1
len: 20
CDR3aa: CASSLYEWDRRSSYNSPLHF
CDR3nt: TGTGCCAGCAGTTTATATGAATGGGACAGGCGAAGCTCCTATAATTCACCCCTCCACTTT

abundance: -
v_gene: TRBV7-9
j_gene: TRBJ2-7
d_gene: -
len: 14
CDR3aa: CASSPGREPYEQYF
CDR3nt: TGTGCCAGCAGCCCGGGACGGGAGCCCTACGAGCAGTACTTC

abundance: -
v_gene: TRBV5-1
j_gene: TRBJ2-2
d_gene: -
len: 14
CDR3aa: CASSAGTNTGELFF
CDR3nt: TGCGCCAGCAGCGCCGGGACCAACACCGGGGAGCTGTTTTTT

abundance: -
v_gene: TRBV6-1
j_gene: TRBJ2-7
d_gene: -
len: 15
CDR3aa: CASSGPQGFYYEQYF
CDR3nt: TGTGCCAGCAGTGGACCCCAGGGGTTCTACTACGAGCAGTACTTC

abundance: -
v_gene: TRBV7-6
j_gene: TRBJ2-1
d_gene: -
len: 14
CDR3aa: CASSFTTTYNEQFF
CDR3nt: TGTGCCAGCAGCTTCACGACGACCTACAATGAGCAGTTCTTC

abundance: few
v_gene: TRBV5-1
j_gene: TRBJ2-7
d_gene: -
len: 16
CDR3aa: CASSSQAGLSSYEQYF
CDR3nt: TGCGCCAGCAGCTCGCAAGCGGGTCTGAGCTCCTACGAGCAGTACTTC

abundance: -
v_gene: TRBV6-1
j_gene: TRBJ1-1
d_gene: -
len: 13
CDR3aa: CASSEEGYTEAFF
CDR3nt: TGTGCCAGCAGTGAAGAAGGGTACACTGAAGCTTTCTTT

abundance: -
v_gene: TRBV4-3
j_gene: TRBJ2-1
d_gene: TRBD2
len: 15
CDR3aa: CASSQASGIYNEQFF
CDR3nt: TGCGCCAGCAGCCAAGCTAGCGGGATTTACAATGAGCAGTTCTTC

abundance: -
v_gene: TRBV11-1
j_gene: TRBJ1-3
d_gene: TRBD1
len: 15
CDR3aa: CASSGQGSSGNTIYF
CDR3nt: TGTGCCAGCAGCGGACAGGGTTCGTCTGGAAACACCATATATTTT

abundance: few
v_gene: TRBV5-1
j_gene: TRBJ2-5
d_gene: TRBD2
len: 13
CDR3aa: CASSPGLEETQYF
CDR3nt: TGCGCCAGCAGCCCGGGACTAGAAGAGACCCAGTACTTC

abundance: -
v_gene: TRBV2
j_gene: TRBJ1-1
d_gene: -
len: 14
CDR3aa: CASSLGIGSTEAFF
CDR3nt: TGTGCCAGCAGCTTAGGCATAGGGAGCACTGAAGCTTTCTTT

abundance: -
v_gene: TRBV7-2
j_gene: TRBJ2-7
d_gene: -
len: 11
CDR3aa: CASGGPYEQYF
CDR3nt: TGTGCCAGCGGGGGACCTTACGAGCAGTACTTC

abundance: -
v_gene: TRBV5-6
j_gene: TRBJ2-7
d_gene: TRBD1
len: 14
CDR3aa: CASSRRTGGNEQYF
CDR3nt: TGTGCCAGCAGCCGCCGGACAGGGGGCAACGAGCAGTACTTC

abundance: -
v_gene: TRBV5-6
j_gene: TRBJ2-7
d_gene: TRBD1
len: 14
CDR3aa: CASSSRRDRAEQYF
CDR3nt: TGTGCCAGCAGCTCCCGCCGGGACAGGGCAGAGCAGTACTTC

abundance: -
v_gene: TRBV4-3
j_gene: TRBJ2-7
d_gene: TRBD1
len: 15
CDR3aa: CASSQDRDRADEQYF
CDR3nt: TGCGCCAGCAGCCAAGATAGGGACAGGGCTGACGAGCAGTACTTC

abundance: -
v_gene: TRBV5-1
j_gene: TRBJ2-2
d_gene: TRBD2
len: 14
CDR3aa: CASSFSGGTGELFF
CDR3nt: TGCGCCAGCAGCTTTAGCGGGGGCACCGGGGAGCTGTTTTTT

abundance: -
v_gene: TRBV6-5
j_gene: TRBJ2-2
d_gene: -
len: 13
CDR3aa: CASSYSEAGELFF
CDR3nt: TGTGCCAGCAGTTACTCAGAGGCCGGGGAGCTGTTTTTT

abundance: -
v_gene: TRBV30
j_gene: TRBJ1-1
d_gene: -
len: 15
CDR3aa: CAWSVAGGPYTEAFF
CDR3nt: TGTGCCTGGAGTGTAGCCGGGGGGCCCTACACTGAAGCTTTCTTT

abundance: once
v_gene: TRBV5-1
j_gene: TRBJ2-5
d_gene: TRBD2
len: 15
CDR3aa: CASSLEAGGQETQYF
CDR3nt: TGCGCCAGCAGCTTGGAAGCGGGGGGCCAAGAGACCCAGTACTTC

abundance: -
v_gene: TRBV15
j_gene: TRBJ1-5
d_gene: -
len: 12
CDR3aa: CATSIGGQPQHF
CDR3nt: TGTGCCACCAGCATAGGGGGTCAGCCCCAGCATTTT

abundance: -
v_gene: TRBV10-3
j_gene: TRBJ2-7
d_gene: -
len: 13
CDR3aa: CASLDGYSYEQYF
CDR3nt: TGTGCCTCCTTGGACGGTTACTCCTACGAGCAGTACTTC

abundance: few
v_gene: TRBV7-8
j_gene: TRBJ2-2
d_gene: -
len: 15
CDR3aa: CASSLDPGNTGELFF
CDR3nt: TGTGCCAGCAGCTTAGATCCGGGGAACACCGGGGAGCTGTTTTTT

abundance: -
v_gene: TRBV18
j_gene: TRBJ1-5
d_gene: -
len: 16
CDR3aa: CASSPGRLYSNQPQHF
CDR3nt: TGTGCCAGCTCACCAGGGAGACTTTATAGCAATCAGCCCCAGCATTTT

abundance: -
v_gene: TRBV7-2
j_gene: TRBJ1-5
d_gene: -
len: 18
CDR3aa: CASSRTGTQEVGNQPQHF
CDR3nt: TGTGCCAGCAGCCGGACCGGGACCCAGGAGGTGGGCAATCAGCCCCAGCATTTT